The entry below describes one T cell receptor (beta chain). This sample is part of a study of control samples from healthy donors and cancer patients. Using immunoSEQ multiplex PCR, the repertoire was profiled, and TCRdb retains in-frame clones only, with some absent. The table lists roughly 120,000 clones, roughly nine tenths of them singletons. The germline CDR1 and CDR2 sequences are SGDLS and YYNGEE. V gave up 2 bases and J gave up 3 bases, with 13 bases separating them. The CDR3 spans 15 residues. The chain couples TRBV9 to TRBJ2-3, with a weak D call TRBD2 (6 bases). This clonotype was obtained from a woman younger than 30 in good health. Sequencing was done on a sample of blood. The CDR3 region has the DNA TGTGCCAGCAGCGTGTACGGGAGAGAAACAGATACGCAGTATTTT. Its protein product is CASSVYGRETDTQYF.